This T cell receptor (beta chain) was documented in a study of blood T cell repertoires in COVID-19. Study-wide context: Some COVID-19 samples were acute and others convalescent; all came from the United States, Italy and Spain. Nucleic acid was either cDNA or gDNA, and it came from T cells, B-cell-depleted T cells, or PBMCs.

This CDR3 spans 13 amino acids. After removal of 8 bases from V and 10 bases from J, the junction contained 6 bases not matched to a gene. Germline V gene sequence: CDR1 WSHSY, CDR2 SAAADI. Profiled with immunoSEQ multiplex PCR; TCRdb holds only in-frame clones, not every one. The profile shows around 480,000 clones, 88% of them singletons. The receptor was isolated from a woman aged 45-65 years with COVID-19, enrolled during active disease. The chain joins TRBV10-2 to TRBJ1-6, with 9 bases fitting TRBD1. Sequencing was performed on peripheral blood. In nucleotides, the CDR3 is TGCGCCAGCTGGGTGACAGGGGGATCACCCCTCCACTTT. This gives the protein CASWVTGGSPLHF.